Listed below are T cell receptor beta chains from one sample, sequenced in a study of T cell repertoires in cytomegalovirus infection. TCRdb re-analysed the reads in MiXCR, keeping a single row per CDR3 protein. The profile shows about 230,000 distinct CDR3 sequences, approximately 7% of them singletons. The sequenced sample was PBMCs. The receptors here all came from a human donor in good health (CMV status not recorded). Some clones in this sample may be carry-over from other donors' samples. Both conserved end residues are part of each CDR3. Fields, in order: V gene, J gene, D gene, clone size, CDR3 protein, CDR3 DNA. D genes are given only for firm matches. Only part of the rows carry a size: once, few, many, or a class if the clone is expanded.

V: TRBV20-1; J: TRBJ2-3; D: -; size: -; CDR3: CSARDVADASTDTQYF; DNA: TGCAGTGCTAGAGATGTGGCGGACGCTAGCACAGATACGCAGTATTTT
V: TRBV11-2; J: TRBJ1-1; D: TRBD1; size: many; CDR3: CASSLDSDRTNTEAFF; DNA: TGTGCCAGCAGCTTAGATTCGGACAGGACGAACACTGAAGCTTTCTTT
V: TRBV5-1; J: TRBJ1-2; D: -; size: many; CDR3: CASSLEGWGGYTF; DNA: TGCGCCAGCAGCTTGGAGGGATGGGGTGGCTACACCTTC
V: TRBV20-1; J: TRBJ1-2; D: -; size: few; CDR3: CSASRDFSVDGYTF; DNA: TGCAGTGCTAGTAGGGACTTTAGCGTCGATGGCTACACCTTC
V: TRBV20-1; J: TRBJ2-7; D: -; size: few; CDR3: CSARDQGRYDTFYEQYF; DNA: TGCAGTGCTAGAGATCAAGGCCGTTATGATACCTTTTACGAGCAGTACTTC
V: TRBV6-2/TRBV6-3; J: TRBJ2-2; D: -; size: -; CDR3: CASSYEGDTGELFF; DNA: TGTGCCAGCAGTTACGAGGGGGACACCGGGGAGCTGTTTTTT
V: TRBV7-2; J: TRBJ2-7; D: TRBD2; size: few; CDR3: CASSLAAGGLYEQYF; DNA: TGTGCCAGCAGCTTAGCGGCGGGGGGTCTCTACGAGCAGTACTTC
V: TRBV7-3; J: TRBJ2-7; D: -; size: many; CDR3: CASSPRPGSGEQYF; DNA: TGTGCCAGCAGCCCACGACCGGGGAGTGGCGAGCAGTACTTC
V: TRBV25-1; J: TRBJ1-2; D: -; size: many; CDR3: CASTGVGKDYGYTF; DNA: TGTGCCAGCACTGGGGTGGGGAAGGACTATGGCTACACCTTC
V: TRBV6-2/TRBV6-3; J: TRBJ1-1; D: -; size: many; CDR3: CASSRATTGNTEAFF; DNA: TGTGCCAGCAGTCGCGCCACGACAGGGAACACTGAAGCTTTCTTT
V: TRBV19; J: TRBJ1-2; D: TRBD1; size: many; CDR3: CASSPGTGRDGYTF; DNA: TGTGCCAGTAGTCCGGGGACAGGGAGGGACGGCTACACCTTC
V: TRBV7-2; J: TRBJ2-1; D: -; size: many; CDR3: CASTPAREVNEQFF; DNA: TGTGCCAGCACCCCGGCTCGAGAGGTTAATGAGCAGTTCTTC
V: TRBV7-8; J: TRBJ1-2; D: TRBD1; size: many; CDR3: CASSLRAGGLEGYTF; DNA: TGTGCCAGCAGCCTCAGGGCAGGGGGGCTGGAAGGCTACACCTTC
V: TRBV20-1; J: TRBJ1-6; D: -; size: few; CDR3: CSARDSQGTLYNSPLHF; DNA: TGCAGTGCTAGAGATAGTCAGGGGACACTCTATAATTCACCCCTCCACTTT
V: TRBV5-1; J: TRBJ1-6; D: -; size: many; CDR3: CASSLDRNDSPLHF; DNA: TGCGCCAGCAGCTTGGACAGGAACGATTCACCCCTCCACTTT
V: TRBV7-2; J: TRBJ2-3; D: TRBD2; size: many; CDR3: CASSFRAGGGDTQYF; DNA: TGTGCCAGCAGCTTCAGAGCGGGGGGGGGAGATACGCAGTATTTT
V: TRBV5-6; J: TRBJ1-6; D: TRBD1; size: many; CDR3: CASSGGGQGTNSPLHF; DNA: TGTGCCAGCAGCGGGGGAGGACAGGGAACTAATTCACCCCTCCACTTT
V: TRBV20-1; J: TRBJ2-5; D: -; size: -; CDR3: CSARPRIGQETQYF; DNA: TGCAGTGCTAGGCCGCGAATAGGTCAAGAGACCCAGTACTTC
V: TRBV5-1; J: TRBJ1-1; D: -; size: many; CDR3: CASSLEAGPNTEAFF; DNA: TGCGCCAGCAGCTTGGAAGCGGGGCCGAACACTGAAGCTTTCTTT
V: TRBV18; J: TRBJ1-1; D: -; size: many; CDR3: CASSPPRSGRGTDTEAFF; DNA: TGTGCCAGCTCACCACCGAGGTCGGGGAGAGGTACCGACACTGAAGCTTTCTTT
V: TRBV7-2; J: TRBJ2-7; D: TRBD2; size: many; CDR3: CASSLSRGVYEQYF; DNA: TGTGCCAGCAGCTTAAGCCGGGGGGTCTACGAGCAGTACTTC
V: TRBV20-1; J: TRBJ1-1; D: TRBD1; size: many; CDR3: CSAPTGLTEAFF; DNA: TGCAGTGCACCGACAGGGTTGACTGAAGCTTTCTTT
V: TRBV7-2; J: TRBJ1-1; D: -; size: many; CDR3: CASSLVPGVTEAFF; DNA: TGTGCCAGCAGCTTAGTACCAGGGGTCACTGAAGCTTTCTTT
V: TRBV7-2; J: TRBJ2-6; D: -; size: many; CDR3: CASSPTPTDSASSGANVLTF; DNA: TGTGCCAGCAGCCCTACCCCAACAGACAGCGCGAGCTCTGGGGCCAACGTCCTGACTTTC
V: TRBV25-1; J: TRBJ2-7; D: -; size: many; CDR3: CASSVGVFPSYEQYF; DNA: TGTGCCAGCAGTGTGGGAGTGTTTCCCTCCTACGAGCAGTACTTC
V: TRBV6-2/TRBV6-3; J: TRBJ1-5; D: -; size: few; CDR3: CASRGNNQPQHF; DNA: TGTGCCAGCAGGGGTAACAATCAGCCCCAGCATTTT
V: TRBV7-9; J: TRBJ1-1; D: TRBD1; size: many; CDR3: CALRGRTEAFF; DNA: TGTGCCCTAAGGGGGCGAACTGAAGCTTTCTTT
V: TRBV28; J: TRBJ2-7; D: -; size: many; CDR3: CASTIGGKSYEQYF; DNA: TGTGCCAGCACAATAGGGGGAAAATCCTACGAGCAGTACTTC
V: TRBV28; J: TRBJ1-4; D: -; size: many; CDR3: CASSLPTTNEKLFF; DNA: TGTGCCAGCAGTTTACCGACAACTAATGAAAAACTGTTTTTT
V: TRBV7-2; J: TRBJ2-3; D: -; size: many; CDR3: CASSLDPTDTQYF; DNA: TGTGCCAGCAGCTTAGATCCGACAGATACGCAGTATTTT
V: TRBV28; J: TRBJ2-7; D: TRBD2; size: many; CDR3: CASIREGLTYEQYF; DNA: TGTGCCAGCATACGGGAGGGGCTCACCTACGAGCAGTACTTC
V: TRBV5-1; J: TRBJ1-1; D: -; size: many; CDR3: CASSLGQAVNTEAFF; DNA: TGCGCCAGCAGCTTGGGACAGGCGGTGAACACTGAAGCTTTCTTT
V: TRBV2; J: TRBJ2-7; D: TRBD2; size: -; CDR3: CASSGGGYREQYF; DNA: TGTGCCAGCTCAGGCGGGGGGTACCGCGAGCAGTACTTC
V: TRBV7-2; J: TRBJ1-6; D: -; size: many; CDR3: CASSLDRTYSPLHF; DNA: TGTGCCAGCAGCCTCGACAGGACCTATTCACCCCTCCACTTT
V: TRBV14; J: TRBJ2-1; D: TRBD2; size: -; CDR3: CASSQEWASGVYNEQFF; DNA: TGTGCCAGCAGCCAAGAATGGGCTAGCGGGGTATACAATGAGCAGTTCTTC
V: TRBV29-1; J: TRBJ1-5; D: -; size: many; CDR3: CSVTDFNQPQHF; DNA: TGCAGCGTGACAGATTTCAATCAGCCCCAGCATTTT
V: TRBV20-1; J: TRBJ2-5; D: -; size: many; CDR3: CSGAYQETQYF; DNA: TGCAGTGGGGCGTACCAAGAGACCCAGTACTTC
V: TRBV5-6; J: TRBJ1-4; D: -; size: many; CDR3: CASTKFEQGMNEKLFF; DNA: TGTGCCAGCACCAAATTCGAACAGGGAATGAATGAAAAACTGTTTTTT